This T cell receptor (beta chain) was obtained from a study of beta chain features in type 1 diabetes. Between the trimmed V and J ends, which lost 3 bases and 4 bases, there was a span of 9 bases. CDR1 is GTSNPN, CDR2 SVGIG, per germline (reference sequence). This CDR3 has 12 amino acids. Study-wide points: Type 1 diabetes patients had TCRB CDR3s that were shorter (moderately but significantly so) in all four CD4+ subsets.

All of the isolated RNA was reverse transcribed, so expressed TCRB transcripts were sequenced. The repertoire was sequenced with immunoSEQ multiplex PCR; TCRdb's copy has only in-frame clones and lacks some. The table shows about 150,000 clones, with under 60% occurring only once. Each donor gave one heparinised blood draw averaging roughly 120 mL. A note on this clone: Its cognate antigen is unknown.

Sample: Tregs from blood. The sequence was collected from a man between 18 and 29 years old in good health. V and J are TRBV30 and TRBJ1-2; possible D gene TRBD1, 6 bases. CDR3 in amino acids: CAWSLGGYGYTF. CDR3 coding DNA: TGTGCCTGGAGCCTAGGGGGCTATGGCTACACCTTC.